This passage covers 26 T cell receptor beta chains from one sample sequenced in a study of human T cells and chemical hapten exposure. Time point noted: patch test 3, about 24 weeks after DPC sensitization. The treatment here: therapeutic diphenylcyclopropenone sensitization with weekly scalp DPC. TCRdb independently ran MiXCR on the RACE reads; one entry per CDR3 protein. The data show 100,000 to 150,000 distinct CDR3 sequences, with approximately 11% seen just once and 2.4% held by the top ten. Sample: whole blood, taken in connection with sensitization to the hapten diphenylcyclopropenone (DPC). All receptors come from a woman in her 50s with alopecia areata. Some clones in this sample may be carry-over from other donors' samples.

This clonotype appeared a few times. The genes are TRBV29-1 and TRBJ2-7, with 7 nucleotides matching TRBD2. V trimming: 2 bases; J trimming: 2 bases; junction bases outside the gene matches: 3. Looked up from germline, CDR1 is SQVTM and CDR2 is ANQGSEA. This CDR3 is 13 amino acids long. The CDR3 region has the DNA TGCAGCGTTGAAAGGGCGGGGGCCTACGAGCAGTACTTC. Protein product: CSVERAGAYEQYF.

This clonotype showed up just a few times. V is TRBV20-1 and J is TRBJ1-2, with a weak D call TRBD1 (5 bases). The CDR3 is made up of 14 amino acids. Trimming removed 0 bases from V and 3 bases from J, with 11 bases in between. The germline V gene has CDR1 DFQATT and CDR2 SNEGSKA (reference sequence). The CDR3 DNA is TGCAGTGCTAGAGAGGGGGGAACGTACTATGGCTACACCTTC. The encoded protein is CSAREGGTYYGYTF.

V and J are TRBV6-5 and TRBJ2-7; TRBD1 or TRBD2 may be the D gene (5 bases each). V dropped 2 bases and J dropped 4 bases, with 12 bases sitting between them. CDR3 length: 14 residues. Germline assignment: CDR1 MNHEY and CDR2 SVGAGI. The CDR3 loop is CASSYGTVGYEQYF. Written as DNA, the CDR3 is TGTGCCAGCAGTTACGGGACCGTTGGGTACGAGCAGTACTTC.

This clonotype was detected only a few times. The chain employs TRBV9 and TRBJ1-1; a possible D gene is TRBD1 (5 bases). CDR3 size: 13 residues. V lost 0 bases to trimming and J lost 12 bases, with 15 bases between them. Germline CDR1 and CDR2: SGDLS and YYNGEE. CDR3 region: CASSVVLAGSPFF. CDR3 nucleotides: TGTGCCAGCAGCGTAGTATTGGCAGGGTCGCCTTTCTTT.

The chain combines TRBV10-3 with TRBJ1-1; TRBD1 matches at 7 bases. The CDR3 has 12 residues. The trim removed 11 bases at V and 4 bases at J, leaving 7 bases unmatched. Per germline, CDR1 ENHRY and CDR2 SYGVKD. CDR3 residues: CASRTGATEAFF. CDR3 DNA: TGTGCCTCTCGAACAGGGGCCACTGAAGCTTTCTTT.

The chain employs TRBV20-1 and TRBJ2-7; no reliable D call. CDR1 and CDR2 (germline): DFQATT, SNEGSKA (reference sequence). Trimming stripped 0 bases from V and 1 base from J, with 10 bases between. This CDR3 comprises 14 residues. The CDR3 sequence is CSARDQGGSYEQYF. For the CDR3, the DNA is TGCAGTGCTAGAGATCAAGGCGGATCCTACGAGCAGTACTTC.

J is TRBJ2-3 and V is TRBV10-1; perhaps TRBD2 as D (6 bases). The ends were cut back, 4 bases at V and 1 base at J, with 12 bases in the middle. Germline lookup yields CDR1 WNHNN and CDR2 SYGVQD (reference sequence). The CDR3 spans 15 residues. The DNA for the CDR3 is TGCGCCAGCAGTGTCGAGCCTAGCGGCACAGATACGCAGTATTTT. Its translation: CASSVEPSGTDTQYF.

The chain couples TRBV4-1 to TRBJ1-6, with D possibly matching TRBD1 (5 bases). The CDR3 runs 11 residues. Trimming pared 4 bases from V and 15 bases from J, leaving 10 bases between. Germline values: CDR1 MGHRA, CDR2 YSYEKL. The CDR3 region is CASSPGGRLHF. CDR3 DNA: TGCGCCAGCAGCCCTGGGGGACGCCTCCACTTT.

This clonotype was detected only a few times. CDR3 residues: CASSQRASGGGGTEAFF. CDR3 DNA: TGCGCCAGCAGCCAGAGGGCGTCGGGGGGCGGTGGCACTGAAGCTTTCTTT. This sequence joins TRBV5-1 and TRBJ1-1; a possible D gene is TRBD1 (6 bases). V gave up 4 bases and J gave up 4 bases, with 23 bases separating them. Per germline, CDR1 SGHRS and CDR2 YFSETQ. The CDR3 has 17 residues.

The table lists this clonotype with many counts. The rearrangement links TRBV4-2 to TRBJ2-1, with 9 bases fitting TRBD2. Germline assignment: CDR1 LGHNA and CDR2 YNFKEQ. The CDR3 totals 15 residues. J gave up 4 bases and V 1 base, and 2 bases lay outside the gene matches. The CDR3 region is CASSQGTSDYNEQFF. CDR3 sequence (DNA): TGTGCCAGCAGCCAAGGGACTAGCGATTACAATGAGCAGTTCTTC.

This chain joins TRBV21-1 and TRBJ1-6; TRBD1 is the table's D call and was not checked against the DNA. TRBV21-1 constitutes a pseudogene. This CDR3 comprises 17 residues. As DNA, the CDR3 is TGTGCCAGCAGCAAAGATCGAACAGGTCTCCGGAATTCACCCCTCCACTTT. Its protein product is CASSKDRTGLRNSPLHF.

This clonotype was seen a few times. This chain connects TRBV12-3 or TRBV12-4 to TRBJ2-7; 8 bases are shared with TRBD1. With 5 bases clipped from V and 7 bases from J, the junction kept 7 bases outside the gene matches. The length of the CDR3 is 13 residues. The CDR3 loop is CASSPTGGSEQYF. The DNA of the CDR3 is TGTGCCAGCAGTCCTACAGGGGGTAGTGAGCAGTACTTC.

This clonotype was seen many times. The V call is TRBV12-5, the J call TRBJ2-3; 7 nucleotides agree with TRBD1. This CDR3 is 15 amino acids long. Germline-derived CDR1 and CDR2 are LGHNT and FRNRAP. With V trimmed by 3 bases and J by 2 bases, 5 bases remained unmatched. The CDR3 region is CASGFRDRFTDTQYF. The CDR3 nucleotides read TGTGCTAGTGGTTTTCGGGACAGATTCACAGATACGCAGTATTTT.

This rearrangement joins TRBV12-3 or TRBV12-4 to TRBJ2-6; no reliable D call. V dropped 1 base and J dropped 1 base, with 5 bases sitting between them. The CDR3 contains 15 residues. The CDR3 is CASSLGQSGANVLTF. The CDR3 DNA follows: TGTGCCAGCAGTTTAGGGCAATCTGGGGCCAACGTCCTGACTTTC.

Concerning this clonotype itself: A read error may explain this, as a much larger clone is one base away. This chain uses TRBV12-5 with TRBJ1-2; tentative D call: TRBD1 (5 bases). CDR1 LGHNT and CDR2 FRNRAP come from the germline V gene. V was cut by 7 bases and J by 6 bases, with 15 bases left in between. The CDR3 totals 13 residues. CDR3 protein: CASVGGANDGYTF. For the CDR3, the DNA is TGTGCTAGTGTTGGTGGGGCAAACGATGGCTACACCTTC. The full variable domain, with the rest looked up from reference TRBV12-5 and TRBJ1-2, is DARVTQTPRHKVTEMGQEVTMRCQPILGHNTVFWYRQTMMQGLELLAYFRNRAPLDDSGMPKDRFSAEMPDATLATLKIQPSEPRDSAVYFCASVGGANDGYTFGSGTRLTVV.

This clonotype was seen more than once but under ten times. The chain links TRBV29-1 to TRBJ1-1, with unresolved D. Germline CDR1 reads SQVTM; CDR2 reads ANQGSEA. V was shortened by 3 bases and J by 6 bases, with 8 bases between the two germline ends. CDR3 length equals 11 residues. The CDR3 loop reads CSVDQRAEAFF. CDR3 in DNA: TGCAGCGTTGATCAGAGGGCTGAAGCTTTCTTT.

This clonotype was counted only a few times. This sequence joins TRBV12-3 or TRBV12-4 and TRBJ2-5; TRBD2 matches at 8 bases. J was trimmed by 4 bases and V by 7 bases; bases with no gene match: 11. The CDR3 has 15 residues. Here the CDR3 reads CASTLGLGPIETQYF. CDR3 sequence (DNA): TGTGCCAGCACCCTGGGACTAGGCCCTATAGAGACCCAGTACTTC.

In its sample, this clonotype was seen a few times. The CDR3 nucleotides are TGTGCCATCAGTCCCATAATGGACAGTTCACGGCAGTACTTC. Encoded protein: CAISPIMDSSRQYF. The V gene is TRBV10-3, the J gene TRBJ2-7; D may be TRBD1 (6 bases). V lost 5 bases and J 9 bases, leaving 20 bases between the germline ends. Germline lookup yields CDR1 ENHRY and CDR2 SYGVKD. CDR3 size: 14 residues.

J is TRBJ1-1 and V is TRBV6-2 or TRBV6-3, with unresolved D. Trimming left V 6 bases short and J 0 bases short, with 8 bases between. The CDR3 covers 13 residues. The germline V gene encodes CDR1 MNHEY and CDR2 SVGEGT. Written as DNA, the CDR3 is TGTGCCAGCAGAAGGCCCGTGAACACTGAAGCTTTCTTT. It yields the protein CASRRPVNTEAFF.

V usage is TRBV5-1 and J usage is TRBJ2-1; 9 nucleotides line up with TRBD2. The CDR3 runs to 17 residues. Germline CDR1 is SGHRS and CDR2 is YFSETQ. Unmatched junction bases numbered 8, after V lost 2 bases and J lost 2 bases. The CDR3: CASSFSQAGGTYNEQFF. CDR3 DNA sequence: TGCGCCAGCAGCTTCAGCCAAGCGGGGGGTACCTACAATGAGCAGTTCTTC.

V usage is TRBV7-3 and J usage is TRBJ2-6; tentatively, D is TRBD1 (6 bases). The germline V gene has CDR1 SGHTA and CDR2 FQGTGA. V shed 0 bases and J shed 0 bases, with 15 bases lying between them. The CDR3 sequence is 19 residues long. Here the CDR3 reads CASSLTRSGVLSGANVLTF. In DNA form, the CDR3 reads TGTGCCAGCAGCTTAACAAGGTCAGGGGTACTCTCTGGGGCCAACGTCCTGACTTTC.

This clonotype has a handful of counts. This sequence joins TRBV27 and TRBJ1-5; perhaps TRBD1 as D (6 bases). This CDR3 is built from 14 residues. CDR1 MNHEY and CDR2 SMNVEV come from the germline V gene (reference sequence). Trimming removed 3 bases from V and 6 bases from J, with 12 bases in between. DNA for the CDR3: TGTGCCAGCAGTTTCGGCAGGGGCGGTCAGCCCCAGCATTTT. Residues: CASSFGRGGQPQHF.

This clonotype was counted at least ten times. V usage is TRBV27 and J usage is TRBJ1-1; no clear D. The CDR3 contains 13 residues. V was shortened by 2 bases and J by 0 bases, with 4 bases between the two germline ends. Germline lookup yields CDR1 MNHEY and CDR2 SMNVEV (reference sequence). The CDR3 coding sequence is TGTGCCAGCAGTTTAGACGTGAACACTGAAGCTTTCTTT. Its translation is CASSLDVNTEAFF.

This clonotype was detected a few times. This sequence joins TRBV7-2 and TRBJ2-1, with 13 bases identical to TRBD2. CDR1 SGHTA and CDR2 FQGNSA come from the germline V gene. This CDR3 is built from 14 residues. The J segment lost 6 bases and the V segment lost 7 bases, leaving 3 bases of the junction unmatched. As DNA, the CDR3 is TGTGCCAGCACCTGGACTAGCGGGAGCAATGAGCAGTTCTTC. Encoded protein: CASTWTSGSNEQFF.

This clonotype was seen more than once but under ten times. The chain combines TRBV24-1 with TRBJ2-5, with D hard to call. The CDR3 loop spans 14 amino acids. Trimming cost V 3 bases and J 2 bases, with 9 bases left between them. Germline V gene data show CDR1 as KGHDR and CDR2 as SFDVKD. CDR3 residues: CATSDIGLQETQYF. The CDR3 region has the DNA TGTGCCACCAGTGATATCGGGTTGCAAGAGACCCAGTACTTC.

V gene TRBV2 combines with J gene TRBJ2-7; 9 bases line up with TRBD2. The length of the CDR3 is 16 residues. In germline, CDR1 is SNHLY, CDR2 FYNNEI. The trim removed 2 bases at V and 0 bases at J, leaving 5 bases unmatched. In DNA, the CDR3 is TGTGCCAGCAGTGAAAGGCGACTAGCGGCCTCCTACGAGCAGTACTTC. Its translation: CASSERRLAASYEQYF.